The clone carrying this TCR beta chain has more than one count but fewer than ten. Its antigen is unknown. It was by quantitative 5'-RACE with molecular barcodes that TCR beta libraries were made. TCRdb called the 5' RACE reads again in MiXCR, with one record for every CDR3 protein. Among about 800,000 distinct CDR3 sequences listed, 12% were seen once. The germline V gene encodes CDR1 SGHDT and CDR2 YYEEEE. The CDR3 contains 15 residues. V was shortened by 1 base and J by 1 base, with 9 bases between the two germline ends. The sample comes from a study of CD8 T cells in ankylosing spondylitis. Overall study findings and caveats: Among TCR beta sequences, a motif of 7 to 9 highly homologous variants appeared characteristic of ankylosing spondylitis blood. Some of the motif variants had earlier been found in reactive arthritis patients' fluid and blood. Clones tied to disease were said to be significantly enriched in matched ankylosing spondylitis synovial fluid.

The sample comprised blood, either unsorted or a sorted T cell fraction (not recorded which). This TCR was sampled from a male donor with ankylosing spondylitis. The V and J genes are TRBV5-6 and TRBJ2-1; weak D call: TRBD2 (7 bases). The CDR3 loop is CASSLRGASYNEQFF. DNA of the CDR3: TGTGCCAGCAGCTTGCGGGGGGCATCCTACAATGAGCAGTTCTTC.